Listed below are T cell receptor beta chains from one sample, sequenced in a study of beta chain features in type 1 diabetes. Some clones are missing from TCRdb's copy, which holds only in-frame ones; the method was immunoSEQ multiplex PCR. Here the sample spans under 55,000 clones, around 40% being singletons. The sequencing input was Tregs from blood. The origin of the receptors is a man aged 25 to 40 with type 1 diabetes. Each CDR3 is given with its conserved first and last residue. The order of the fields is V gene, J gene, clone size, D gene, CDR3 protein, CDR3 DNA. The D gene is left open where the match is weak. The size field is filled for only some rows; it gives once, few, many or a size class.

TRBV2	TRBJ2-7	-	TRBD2	CASKLAGGPYEQYF	TGTGCCAGCAAACTAGCGGGAGGGCCCTACGAGCAGTACTTC
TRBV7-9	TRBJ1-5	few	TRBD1	CASSRGGDRDQPQHF	TGTGCCAGCAGCCGGGGGGGGGACAGGGATCAGCCCCAGCATTTT
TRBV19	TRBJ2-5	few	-	CASSIGDYQETQYF	TGTGCCAGTAGTATAGGGGACTACCAAGAGACCCAGTACTTC
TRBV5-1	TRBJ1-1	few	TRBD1	CASSYTGARDTEAFF	TGCGCCAGCAGCTATACAGGGGCTAGAGACACTGAAGCTTTCTTT
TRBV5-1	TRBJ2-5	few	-	CASSLSHVGASGETQYF	TGCGCCAGCAGCTTGAGTCATGTGGGGGCTTCTGGGGAGACCCAGTACTTC
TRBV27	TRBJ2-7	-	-	CASRARGGTLYEQYF	TGTGCCAGCCGAGCCCGAGGGGGAACGCTTTACGAGCAGTACTTC
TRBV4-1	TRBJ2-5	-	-	CASSQIQGTETQYF	TGCGCCAGCAGCCAGATACAGGGTACCGAGACCCAGTACTTC
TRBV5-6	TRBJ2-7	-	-	CASSSHRGGYEQYF	TGTGCCAGCAGCTCCCACAGGGGGGGGTACGAGCAGTACTTC
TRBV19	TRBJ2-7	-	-	CASRQRGQSSTYEQYF	TGTGCCAGTAGGCAAAGAGGGCAATCGTCAACCTACGAGCAGTACTTC
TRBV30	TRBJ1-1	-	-	CAWSVRLMNTEAFF	TGTGCCTGGAGTGTACGTCTAATGAACACTGAAGCTTTCTTT
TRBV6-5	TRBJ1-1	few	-	CASSYTRDKWAFF	TGTGCCAGCAGTTACACCAGGGACAAGTGGGCTTTCTTT
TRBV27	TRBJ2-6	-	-	CASSSTSSSGANVLTF	TGTGCCAGCAGTTCGACATCCTCCTCTGGGGCCAACGTCCTGACTTTC
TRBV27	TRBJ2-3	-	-	CASSLYSEQRGRDTQYF	TGTGCCAGCAGTTTATACTCGGAACAACGAGGGCGAGATACGCAGTATTTT
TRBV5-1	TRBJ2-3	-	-	CASSLVGQITDTQYF	TGCGCCAGCAGCTTGGTGGGGCAGATCACAGATACGCAGTATTTT
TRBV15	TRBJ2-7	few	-	CATSRELAYEQYF	TGTGCCACCAGCAGAGAACTAGCCTACGAGCAGTACTTC
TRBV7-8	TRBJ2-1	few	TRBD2	CASSFSLAGGANEQFF	TGTGCCAGCAGCTTCTCACTAGCGGGAGGTGCCAATGAGCAGTTCTTC
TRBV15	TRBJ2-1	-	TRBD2	CATGGTSSYNEQFF	TGTGCCACCGGCGGGACTAGCAGCTACAATGAGCAGTTCTTC
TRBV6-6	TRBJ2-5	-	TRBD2	CASSSRTSPETQYF	TGTGCCAGCAGTTCCCGGACTAGCCCAGAGACCCAGTACTTC
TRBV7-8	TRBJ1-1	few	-	CASSPRQAASNTEAFF	TGTGCCAGCAGCCCCCGACAGGCCGCTTCGAACACTGAAGCTTTCTTT
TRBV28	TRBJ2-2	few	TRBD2	CASSLIGLGQIFTGELFF	TGTGCCAGCAGTTTAATAGGACTAGGCCAAATATTCACCGGGGAGCTGTTTTTT
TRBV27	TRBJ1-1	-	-	CASSRMGGTEAFF	TGTGCCAGCAGTCGAATGGGGGGCACTGAAGCTTTCTTT
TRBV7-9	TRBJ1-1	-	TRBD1	CASSLRDRGSGTEAFF	TGTGCCAGCAGCTTAAGGGACAGGGGTTCCGGCACTGAAGCTTTCTTT
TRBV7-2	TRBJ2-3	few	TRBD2	CASSRLGLAGGSSTDTQYF	TGTGCCAGCAGCCGCCTCGGACTAGCGGGAGGATCTAGCACAGATACGCAGTATTTT